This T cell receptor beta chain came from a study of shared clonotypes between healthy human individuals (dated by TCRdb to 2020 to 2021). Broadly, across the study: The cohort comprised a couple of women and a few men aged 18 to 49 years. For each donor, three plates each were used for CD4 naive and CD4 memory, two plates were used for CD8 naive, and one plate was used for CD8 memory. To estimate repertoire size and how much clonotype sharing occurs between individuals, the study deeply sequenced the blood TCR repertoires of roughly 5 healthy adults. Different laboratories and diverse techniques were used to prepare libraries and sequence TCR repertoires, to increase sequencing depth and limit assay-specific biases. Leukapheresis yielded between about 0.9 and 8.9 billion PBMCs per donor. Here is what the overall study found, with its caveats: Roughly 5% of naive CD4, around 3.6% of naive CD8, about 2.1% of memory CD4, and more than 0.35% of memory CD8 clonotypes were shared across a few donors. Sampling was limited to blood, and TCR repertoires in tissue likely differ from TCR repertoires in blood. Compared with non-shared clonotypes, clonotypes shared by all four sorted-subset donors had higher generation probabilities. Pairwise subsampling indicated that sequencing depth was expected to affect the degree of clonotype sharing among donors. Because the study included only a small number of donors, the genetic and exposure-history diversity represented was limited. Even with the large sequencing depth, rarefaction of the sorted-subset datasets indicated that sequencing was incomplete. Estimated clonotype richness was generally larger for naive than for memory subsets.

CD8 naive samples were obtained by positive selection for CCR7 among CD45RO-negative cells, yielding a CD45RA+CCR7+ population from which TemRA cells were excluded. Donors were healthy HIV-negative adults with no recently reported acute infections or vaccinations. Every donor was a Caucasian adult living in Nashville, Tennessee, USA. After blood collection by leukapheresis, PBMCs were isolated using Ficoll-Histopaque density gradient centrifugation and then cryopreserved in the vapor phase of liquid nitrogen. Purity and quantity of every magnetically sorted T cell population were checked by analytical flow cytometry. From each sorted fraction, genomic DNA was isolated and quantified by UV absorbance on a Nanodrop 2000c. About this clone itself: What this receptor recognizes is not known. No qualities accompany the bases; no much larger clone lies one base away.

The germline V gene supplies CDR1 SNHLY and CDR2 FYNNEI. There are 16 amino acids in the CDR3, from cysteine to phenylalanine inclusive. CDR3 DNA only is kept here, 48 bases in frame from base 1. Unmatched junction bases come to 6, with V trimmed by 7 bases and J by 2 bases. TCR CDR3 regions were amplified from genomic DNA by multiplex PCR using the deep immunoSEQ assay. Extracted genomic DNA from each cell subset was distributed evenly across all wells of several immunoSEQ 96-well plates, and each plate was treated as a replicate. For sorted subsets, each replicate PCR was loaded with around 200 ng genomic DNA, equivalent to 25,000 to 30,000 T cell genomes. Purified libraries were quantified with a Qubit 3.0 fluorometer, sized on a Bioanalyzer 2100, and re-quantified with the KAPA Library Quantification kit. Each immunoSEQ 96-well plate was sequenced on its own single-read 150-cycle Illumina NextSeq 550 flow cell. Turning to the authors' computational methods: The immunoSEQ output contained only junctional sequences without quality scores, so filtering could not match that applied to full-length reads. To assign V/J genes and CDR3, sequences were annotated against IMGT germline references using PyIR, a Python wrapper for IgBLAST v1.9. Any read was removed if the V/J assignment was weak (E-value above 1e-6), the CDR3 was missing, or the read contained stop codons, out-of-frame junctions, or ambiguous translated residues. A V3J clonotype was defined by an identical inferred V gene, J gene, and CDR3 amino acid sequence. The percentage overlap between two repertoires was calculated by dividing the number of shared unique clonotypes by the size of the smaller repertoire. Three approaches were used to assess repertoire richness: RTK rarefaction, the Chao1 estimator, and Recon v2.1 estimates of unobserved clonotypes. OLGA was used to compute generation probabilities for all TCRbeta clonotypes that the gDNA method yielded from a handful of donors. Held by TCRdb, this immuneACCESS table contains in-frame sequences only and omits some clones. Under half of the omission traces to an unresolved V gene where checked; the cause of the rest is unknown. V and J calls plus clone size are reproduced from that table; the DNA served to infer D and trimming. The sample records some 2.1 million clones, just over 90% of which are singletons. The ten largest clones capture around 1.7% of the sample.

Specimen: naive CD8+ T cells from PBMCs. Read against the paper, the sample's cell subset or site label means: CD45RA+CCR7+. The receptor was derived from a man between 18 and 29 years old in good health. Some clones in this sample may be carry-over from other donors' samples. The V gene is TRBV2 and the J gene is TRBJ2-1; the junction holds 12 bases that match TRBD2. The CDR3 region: CASMETSGSAYNEQFF. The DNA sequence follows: TGTGCCAGCATGGAGACTAGCGGGAGTGCCTACAATGAGCAGTTCTTC.